What follows are 27 T cell receptor beta chains derived from one specimen sequenced in a study of blood T cells in healthy people across ages. Sample-barcoded 5' priming and a J-beta primer mix drove a second PCR of about 6 to 12 cycles. TCRdb analysed the 5' RACE reads with MiXCR anew, one entry per CDR3 protein. The table has over 1.5 million distinct CDR3 sequences, just under 50% seen once; the top ten hold approximately 2.1%. The specimen sequenced was blood. Source of these receptors: a middle-aged woman in good health.

The chain carries TRBV11-1 and TRBJ1-1; D uncertain. Germline V gene sequence: CDR1 SGHAT, CDR2 FQDESV (reference sequence). This CDR3 is built from 16 residues. V was shortened by 5 bases and J by 7 bases, with 23 bases between the two germline ends. CDR3 sequence (DNA): TGTGCCAGCAGCCTTATCAGCGGGCCACTAGGCAGTGAAGCTTTCTTT. Translation gives CASSLISGPLGSEAFF.

This rearrangement joins TRBV5-1 to TRBJ1-6; 7 nucleotides match TRBD1. The germline CDR1 and CDR2 sequences are SGHRS and YFSETQ. V lost 4 bases and J lost 7; bases outside the gene matches: 5. The CDR3 covers 14 residues. The chain's CDR3 is CASSAHRGNSPLHF. In DNA, the CDR3 is TGCGCCAGCAGCGCGCACAGGGGAAATTCACCCCTCCACTTT.

This chain connects TRBV7-2 to TRBJ2-7, with a weak D call TRBD2 (5 bases). CDR1 and CDR2 from the germline V gene are SGHTA and FQGNSA. Between the trimmed V and J ends, which lost 2 bases and 4 bases, there was a span of 15 bases. The CDR3 covers 15 residues. CDR3 sequence: CASSLSPGERYEQYF. CDR3 DNA sequence: TGTGCCAGCAGCTTATCACCCGGGGAAAGGTACGAGCAGTACTTC.

This clonotype was seen just once. The chain carries TRBV6-1 and TRBJ2-7; TRBD1 agrees at 7 bases. This CDR3 has 14 residues. Per germline, CDR1 MNHNS and CDR2 SASEGT. V dropped 6 bases and J dropped 2; count of bases not matched to a gene: 7. This CDR3 reads CASRPAGGPYEQYF. CDR3 nucleotides: TGTGCCAGCAGGCCCGCAGGGGGACCCTACGAGCAGTACTTC.

The chain has TRBV7-2 and TRBJ2-5; 10 bases line up with TRBD1. The CDR3 contains 14 residues. From germline, CDR1 is SGHTA and CDR2 FQGNSA. The ends lost 5 bases at V and 5 bases at J; junction bases unmatched: 5. CDR3 amino acids: CASSRGQGMETQYF. CDR3 DNA: TGTGCCAGCAGCCGGGGACAGGGGATGGAGACCCAGTACTTC.

To note about this clonotype: One junction end does not reproduce the germline sequence, and a read error may be involved. The chain links TRBV6-2 or TRBV6-3 to TRBJ1-1; 7 bases map to TRBD1. This CDR3 contains 16 residues. The germline V gene encodes CDR1 MNHEY and CDR2 SVGEGT. The CDR3 spells CASSYISQTGNPEAFF. Written as DNA, the CDR3 is TGTGCCAGCAGTTACATCTCGCAGACAGGGAACCCTGAAGCTTTCTTT.

V gene TRBV27 combines with J gene TRBJ1-1; 7 bases line up with TRBD1. V dropped 4 bases and J dropped 9; count of bases not matched to a gene: 11. Germline CDR1 is MNHEY and CDR2 is SMNVEV (reference sequence). The CDR3 contains 14 residues. CDR3 DNA sequence: TGTGCCAGCAGTTCCGACAGGGAAGTGGCAAAAGCTTTCTTT. Residues: CASSSDREVAKAFF.

This rearrangement joins TRBV14 to TRBJ2-5; no clear D. The better agreement between TRBJ2-7 and the DNA end casts doubt on the J call. Per germline, CDR1 SGHDN and CDR2 FVKESK. The CDR3 consists of 13 residues. The CDR3 is CASSQVYMGEQYF. The CDR3 bases are TGTGCCAGCAGCCAAGTCTACATGGGCGAGCAGTACTTC.

J is TRBJ2-3 and V is TRBV4-2; TRBD2 agrees at 8 bases. J lost 2 bases, V lost 4 bases, and 8 bases had no gene match. Germline assignment: CDR1 LGHNA and CDR2 YNFKEQ. This CDR3 has 16 residues. The CDR3 nucleotides are TGTGCCAGCAGCCCTCGGATAGCGGGGACCACAGATACGCAGTATTTT. Encoded protein: CASSPRIAGTTDTQYF.

The chain links TRBV4-3 to TRBJ2-3; D possibly uses TRBD1 or TRBD2 (6 bases each). The V gene lost 7 bases and the J gene lost 6 bases, with 23 bases spanning the gap. The CDR3 length is 16 residues. Germline CDR1 is LGHNA and CDR2 is YSLEER. The CDR3 nucleotides are TGCGCCAGCAACCCTGGTTCCGGGGGCACGACGGATACGCAGTATTTT. Translated: CASNPGSGGTTDTQYF.

The rearrangement links TRBV10-3 to TRBJ2-3; 8 bases agree with TRBD2. The CDR3 is made up of 15 amino acids. The junction had 3 bases not matched to a gene; V was cut back by 4 bases and J by 0 bases. The germline gives CDR1 ENHRY, CDR2 SYGVKD. The CDR3 DNA is TGTGCCATCAGTGCACGGGGGGGGAGCACAGATACGCAGTATTTT. Encoded protein: CAISARGGSTDTQYF.

In its sample, this clonotype was seen once. The V gene is TRBV5-1, the J gene TRBJ2-5, with 9 bases lining up with TRBD2. The V gene end was trimmed by 6 bases and the J gene end by 11 bases; junction bases not matched to a gene: 14. In germline, CDR1 is SGHRS, CDR2 YFSETQ. There are 14 residues in the CDR3. The CDR3 region is CASKVGLASYGQYF. The CDR3 DNA is TGCGCCAGCAAGGTGGGACTAGCTTCCTACGGGCAGTACTTC.

This chain uses TRBV10-3 with TRBJ2-5; perhaps TRBD1 as D (6 bases). The CDR3 extends over 14 amino acids. Trimming shortened V by 6 bases and J by 0 bases, and 11 bases separated the two germline ends. Germline V gene lookup returns CDR1 ENHRY and CDR2 SYGVKD. The CDR3 DNA follows: TGTGCCATCAGCCTAAACAGGGACCAAGAGACCCAGTACTTC. Protein: CAISLNRDQETQYF.

The chain is built from TRBV15 and TRBJ2-1; 8 nucleotides match TRBD1. The J call is in doubt because the DNA end fits TRBJ2-7 better. The CDR3 loop spans 15 amino acids. CDR1 LNHNV and CDR2 YYDKDF come from the germline V gene (reference sequence). CDR3 sequence (DNA): TGTGCCACCAGCAAGGACAGGGTAGGCTACAATGAGCAGTACTTC. Encoded protein: CATSKDRVGYNEQYF.

The chain is built from TRBV24-1 and TRBJ2-5; weak D call: TRBD2 (6 bases). Per the germline V gene, CDR1 is KGHDR and CDR2 is SFDVKD. The CDR3 has 14 amino acids. V was pared by 3 bases and J by 5 bases, with 12 bases between. The CDR3 coding sequence is TGTGCCACCAGTGATCGGAGGGTGAGCGAGACCCAGTACTTC. Translation: CATSDRRVSETQYF.

The chain has TRBV5-1 and TRBJ1-1; D unclear. The CDR3 contains 14 residues. The germline CDR1 and CDR2 sequences are SGHRS and YFSETQ. V dropped 0 bases and J dropped 5 bases, with 11 bases sitting between them. CDR3 sequence: CASSLDVGRTEAFF. CDR3 DNA sequence: TGCGCCAGCAGCTTGGACGTCGGGAGGACTGAAGCTTTCTTT.

This clonotype has only one observation. The chain links TRBV3-1 to TRBJ1-6; D uncertain. Trimming took off 3 bases at V and 7 bases at J, with 16 bases between the two ends. The germline V gene encodes CDR1 LGHDT and CDR2 YNNKEL (reference sequence). This CDR3 contains 16 residues. The CDR3 is CASSHSASLGNSPLHF. The CDR3 bases are TGTGCCAGCAGCCACTCCGCTAGCCTTGGCAATTCACCCCTCCACTTT.

V usage is TRBV6-6 and J usage is TRBJ2-1, with TRBD2 identical over 8 bases. The CDR3 is made up of 14 amino acids. The germline gives CDR1 MNHNY, CDR2 SVGAGI (reference sequence). The junction had 9 bases not matched to a gene; V was cut back by 6 bases and J by 8 bases. The CDR3 loop reads CASRLNSGADEQFF. In DNA, the CDR3 is TGTGCCAGCAGATTAAATAGCGGGGCCGATGAGCAGTTCTTC.

This clonotype has only a few counts. V usage is TRBV5-6 and J usage is TRBJ2-1; D uncertain. The CDR3 is 12 amino acids. Trimming cost V 2 bases and J 8 bases, with 8 bases left between them. Germline V gene sequence: CDR1 SGHDT, CDR2 YYEEEE. The CDR3 is CASSLPYDEQFF. The CDR3 DNA reads TGTGCCAGCAGCTTACCTTACGATGAGCAGTTCTTC.

The J gene is TRBJ2-1, the V gene TRBV6-4, with D perhaps TRBD1 (6 bases). The CDR3 length is 16 residues. V was cut by 2 bases and J by 5 bases, with 16 bases left in between. Germline-derived CDR1 and CDR2 are MRHNA and SNTAGT. The CDR3: CASSDPQAGENNEQFF. As DNA, the CDR3 is TGTGCCAGCAGTGACCCGCAAGCAGGGGAGAACAATGAGCAGTTCTTC.

About this clonotype: At one end the junction does not follow the germline gene, possibly because of a read error. This CDR3 is CAGSLRNSLETQYF. In DNA form, the CDR3 reads TGCGCCGGCAGCCTACGAAATAGTTTAGAGACCCAGTACTTC. The rearrangement uses TRBV5-1 and TRBJ2-7; D is unclear. The DNA end lines up better with TRBJ2-5; the J call may be wrong. The CDR3 totals 14 residues. Germline-derived CDR1 and CDR2 are SGHRS and YFSETQ.

The chain joins TRBV29-1 to TRBJ1-2, with D tentatively TRBD1 (5 bases). The CDR3 totals 13 residues. Germline loops: CDR1 SQVTM, CDR2 ANQGSEA. Trimming removed 2 bases at V and 2 bases at J, with 9 bases between. In DNA form, the CDR3 reads TGCAGCGTTGAAAGAGGGGACAACTATGGCTACACCTTC. It translates to CSVERGDNYGYTF. The full variable domain, rest sourced from reference TRBV29-1 and TRBJ1-2, is SAVISQKPSRDICQRGTSLTIQCQVDSQVTMMFWYRQQPGQSLTLIATANQGSEATYESGFVIDKFPISRPNLTFSTLTVSNMSPEDSSIYLCSVERGDNYGYTFGSGTRLTVV.

This clonotype was seen a few times. The genes are TRBV12-3 or TRBV12-4 and TRBJ1-1; a possible D gene is TRBD1 (5 bases). The CDR3 is 12 amino acids. The V end lost 3 bases, the J end lost 11 bases, and 13 bases lay between the germline ends. DNA for the CDR3: TGTGCCAGCAGTTTGACAGCCTTGACGGCTTTCTTT. This sequence encodes CASSLTALTAFF.

The chain carries TRBV20-1 and TRBJ1-6, with 7 bases matching TRBD1. Germline V lookup: CDR1 DFQATT, CDR2 SNEGSKA (reference sequence). The CDR3 contains 14 residues. V shed 1 base and J 5 bases; nucleotides not matched to a gene: 2. This CDR3 reads CSARGGTDNSPLHF. DNA of the CDR3: TGCAGTGCTAGAGGAGGGACAGATAATTCACCCCTCCACTTT.

V usage is TRBV6-5 and J usage is TRBJ1-2; tentative D call: TRBD1 (5 bases). This CDR3 has 13 amino acids. V dropped 8 bases and J dropped 4 bases, with 14 bases sitting between them. Germline CDR1 and CDR2: MNHEY and SVGAGI. CDR3 coding DNA: TGTGCCAGCCTAGGAGAGGGGAGCTATGGCTACACCTTC. Translated: CASLGEGSYGYTF.

This chain connects TRBV12-3 or TRBV12-4 to TRBJ2-1, with D tentatively TRBD2 (5 bases). The CDR3 consists of 13 residues. Between the trimmed V and J ends, which lost 2 bases and 9 bases, there was a span of 11 bases. The chain's CDR3 is CASSLLAEGEQFF. The CDR3 DNA is TGTGCCAGCAGTTTACTAGCTGAGGGTGAGCAGTTCTTC.

The gene calls are TRBV20-1 and TRBJ2-2, with 13 positions matching TRBD2. V trimming: 7 bases; J trimming: 6 bases; junction bases outside the gene matches: 11. This CDR3 comprises 16 residues. Germline lookup yields CDR1 DFQATT and CDR2 SNEGSKA (reference sequence). The DNA for the CDR3 is TGCAGTGTCAACGCAAGACTAGCGGGGGGATCCGGGGAGCTGTTTTTT. The encoded protein is CSVNARLAGGSGELFF.